This TCR beta chain is drawn from a study of a mutant IDH1 vaccine in newly diagnosed glioma. Background on the study: Treatment recipients were about 60% male and about 40% female, and their mean age was approximately 43 years. Study-wide points: With respect to changes in top peripheral T cell clonotypes, pseudoprogression seemed unrelated. Altogether, about 93% of patients exhibited vaccine-induced immune responses.

Indicated time point: baseline, week 1 (first vaccination visit). The sample's treatment: pre-vaccination baseline after standard-of-care therapy. Donors had new IDH1-mutant astrocytomas of WHO grade 3 or 4 (ATRX-lost). Deletions cut 2 bases from V and 3 bases from J, with 11 bases between. From germline, CDR1 is SNHLY and CDR2 FYNNEI. This CDR3 spans 15 amino acids. Using immunoSEQ multiplex PCR, the repertoire was profiled, and TCRdb retains in-frame clones only, with some absent. The sample holds nearly 15,000 clones, 80% to 90% seen once. As for this clone: The antigen remains undetermined.

Sequenced here: PBMCs, sampled from a glioma patient treated with radiotherapy, temozolomide or both. The V call is TRBV2, the J call TRBJ1-5; D ambiguous. This receptor was taken from a woman in her forties with glioma. Some clones in this sample may be carry-over from other donors' samples. The chain's CDR3 is CASSESTASNQPQHF. In nucleotides, the CDR3 is TGTGCCAGCAGTGAAAGTACAGCTTCCAATCAGCCCCAGCATTTT.